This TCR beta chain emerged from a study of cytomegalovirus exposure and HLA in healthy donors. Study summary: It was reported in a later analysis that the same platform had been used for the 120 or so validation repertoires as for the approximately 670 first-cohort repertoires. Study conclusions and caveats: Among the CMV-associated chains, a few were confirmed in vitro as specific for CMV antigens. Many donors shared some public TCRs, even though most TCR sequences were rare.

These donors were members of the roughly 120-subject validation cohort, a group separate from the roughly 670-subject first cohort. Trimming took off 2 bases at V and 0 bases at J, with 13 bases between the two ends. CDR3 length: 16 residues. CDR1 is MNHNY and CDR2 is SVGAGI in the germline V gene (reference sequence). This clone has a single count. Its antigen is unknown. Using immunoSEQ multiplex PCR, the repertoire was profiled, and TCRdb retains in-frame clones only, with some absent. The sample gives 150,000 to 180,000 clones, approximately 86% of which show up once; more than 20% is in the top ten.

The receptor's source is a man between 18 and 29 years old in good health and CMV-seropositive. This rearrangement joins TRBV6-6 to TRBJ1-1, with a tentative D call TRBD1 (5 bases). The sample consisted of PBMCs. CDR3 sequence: CASSYPAGGLNTEAFF. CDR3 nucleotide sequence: TGTGCCAGCAGTTACCCCGCGGGGGGATTGAACACTGAAGCTTTCTTT.